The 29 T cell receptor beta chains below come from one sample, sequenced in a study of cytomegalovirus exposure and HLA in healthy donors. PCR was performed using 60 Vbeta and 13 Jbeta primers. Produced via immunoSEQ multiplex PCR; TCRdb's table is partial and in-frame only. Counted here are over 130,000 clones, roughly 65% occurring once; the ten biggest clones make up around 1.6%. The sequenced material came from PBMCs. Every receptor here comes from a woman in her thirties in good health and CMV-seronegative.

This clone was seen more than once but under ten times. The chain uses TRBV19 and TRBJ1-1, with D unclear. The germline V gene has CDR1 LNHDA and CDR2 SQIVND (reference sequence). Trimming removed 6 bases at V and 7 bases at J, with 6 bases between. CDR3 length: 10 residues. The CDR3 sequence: CASSGSEAFF. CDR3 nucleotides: TGTGCCAGTAGCGGGAGTGAAGCTTTCTTT. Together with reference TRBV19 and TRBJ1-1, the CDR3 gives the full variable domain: DGGITQSPKYLFRKEGQNVTLSCEQNLNHDAMYWYRQDPGQGLRLIYYSQIVNDFQKGDIAEGYSVSREKKESFPLTVTSAQKNPTAFYLCASSGSEAFFGQGTRLTVV.

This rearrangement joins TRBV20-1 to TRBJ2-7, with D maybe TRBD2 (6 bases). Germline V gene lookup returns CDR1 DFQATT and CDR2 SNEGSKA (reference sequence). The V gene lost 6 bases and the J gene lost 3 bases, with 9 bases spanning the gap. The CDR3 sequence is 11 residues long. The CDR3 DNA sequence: TGCAGTGCAGGAGGGTACTACGAGCAGTACTTC. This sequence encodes CSAGGYYEQYF.

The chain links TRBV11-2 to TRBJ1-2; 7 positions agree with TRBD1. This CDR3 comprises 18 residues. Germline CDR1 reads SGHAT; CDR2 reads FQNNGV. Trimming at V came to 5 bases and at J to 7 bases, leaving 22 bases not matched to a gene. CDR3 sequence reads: CASSPRQGSNLFRAGYTF. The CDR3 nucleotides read TGTGCCAGCAGCCCTAGACAGGGAAGTAATTTATTTCGGGCTGGCTACACCTTC.

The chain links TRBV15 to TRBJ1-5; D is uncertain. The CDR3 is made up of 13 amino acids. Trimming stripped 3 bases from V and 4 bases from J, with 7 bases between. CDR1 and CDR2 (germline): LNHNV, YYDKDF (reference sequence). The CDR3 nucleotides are TGTGCCACCAGCAGCGTCCTAAATCAGCCCCAGCATTTT. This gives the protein CATSSVLNQPQHF.

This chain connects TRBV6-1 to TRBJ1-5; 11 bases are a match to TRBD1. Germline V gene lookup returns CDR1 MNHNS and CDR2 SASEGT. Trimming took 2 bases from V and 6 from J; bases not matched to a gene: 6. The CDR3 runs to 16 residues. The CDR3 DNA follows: TGTGCCAGCAGTGAACGGACAGGGGGCGGGAGTCAGCCCCAGCATTTT. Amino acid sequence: CASSERTGGGSQPQHF.

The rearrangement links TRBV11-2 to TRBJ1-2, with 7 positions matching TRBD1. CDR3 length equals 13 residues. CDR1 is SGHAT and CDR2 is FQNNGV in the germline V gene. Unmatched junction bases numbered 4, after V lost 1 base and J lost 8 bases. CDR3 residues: CASSLGAGGGYTF. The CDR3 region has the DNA TGTGCCAGCAGCTTAGGGGCAGGGGGAGGCTACACCTTC.

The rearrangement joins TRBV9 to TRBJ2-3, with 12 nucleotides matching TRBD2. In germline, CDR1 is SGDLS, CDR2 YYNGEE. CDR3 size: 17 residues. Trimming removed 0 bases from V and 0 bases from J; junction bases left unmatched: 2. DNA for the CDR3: TGTGCCAGCAGCGTAGCTAGCGGGAGGGGGAGCACAGATACGCAGTATTTT. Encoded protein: CASSVASGRGSTDTQYF.

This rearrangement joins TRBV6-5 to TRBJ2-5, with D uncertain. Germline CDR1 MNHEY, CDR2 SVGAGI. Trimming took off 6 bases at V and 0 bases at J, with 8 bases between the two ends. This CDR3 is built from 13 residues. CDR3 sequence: CASSLRYQETQYF. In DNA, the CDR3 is TGTGCCAGCAGCCTCAGGTACCAAGAGACCCAGTACTTC.

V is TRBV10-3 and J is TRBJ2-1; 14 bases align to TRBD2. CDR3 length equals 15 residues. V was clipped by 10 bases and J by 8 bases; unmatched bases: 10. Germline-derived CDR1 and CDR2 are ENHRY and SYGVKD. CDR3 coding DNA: TGTGCCAGCGAATTGGGACTAGCGGGAGTACATGAGCAGTTCTTC. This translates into CASELGLAGVHEQFF.

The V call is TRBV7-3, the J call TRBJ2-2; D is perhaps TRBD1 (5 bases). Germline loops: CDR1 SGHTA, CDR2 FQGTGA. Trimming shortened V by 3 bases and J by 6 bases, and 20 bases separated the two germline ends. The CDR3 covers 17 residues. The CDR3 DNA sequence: TGTGCCAGCAGCTTGGGGCAGGGCCGCTTCCCCTCCGGGGAGCTGTTTTTT. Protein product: CASSLGQGRFPSGELFF. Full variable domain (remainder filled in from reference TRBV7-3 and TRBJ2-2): GAGVSQTPSNKVTEKGKYVELRCDPISGHTALYWYRQSLGQGPEFLIYFQGTGAADDSGLPNDRFFAVRPEGSVSTLKIQRTERGDSAVYLCASSLGQGRFPSGELFFGEGSRLTVL.

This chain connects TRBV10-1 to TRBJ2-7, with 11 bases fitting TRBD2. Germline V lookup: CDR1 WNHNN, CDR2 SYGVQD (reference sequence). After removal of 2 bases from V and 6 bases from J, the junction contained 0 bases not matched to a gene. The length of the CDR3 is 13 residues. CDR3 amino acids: CASSETSGSEQYF. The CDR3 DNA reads TGCGCCAGCAGTGAGACTAGCGGGAGCGAGCAGTACTTC.

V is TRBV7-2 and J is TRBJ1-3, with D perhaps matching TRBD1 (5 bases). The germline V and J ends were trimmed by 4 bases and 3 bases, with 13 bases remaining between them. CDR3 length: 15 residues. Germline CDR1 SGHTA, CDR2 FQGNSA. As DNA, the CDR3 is TGTGCCAGCAGCTCGACCGGGGGTTTTGGAAACACCATATATTTT. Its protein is CASSSTGGFGNTIYF.

CDR3 loop: CASSPALAGTSSYNEQFF. The CDR3 DNA reads as TGCGCCAGCAGCCCGGCTCTAGCGGGGACCAGCTCCTACAATGAGCAGTTCTTC. J is TRBJ2-1 and V is TRBV5-1; 9 positions match TRBD2. V gave up 4 bases and J gave up 0 bases; unmatched junction bases: 11. Germline CDR1 is SGHRS and CDR2 is YFSETQ. This CDR3 has 18 residues.

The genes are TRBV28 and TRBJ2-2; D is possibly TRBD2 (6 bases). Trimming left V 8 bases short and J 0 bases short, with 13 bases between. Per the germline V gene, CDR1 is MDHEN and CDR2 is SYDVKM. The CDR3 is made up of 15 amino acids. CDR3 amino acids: CASSLGGSNTGELFF. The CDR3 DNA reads TGTGCCAGCTCCCTGGGGGGATCGAACACCGGGGAGCTGTTTTTT.

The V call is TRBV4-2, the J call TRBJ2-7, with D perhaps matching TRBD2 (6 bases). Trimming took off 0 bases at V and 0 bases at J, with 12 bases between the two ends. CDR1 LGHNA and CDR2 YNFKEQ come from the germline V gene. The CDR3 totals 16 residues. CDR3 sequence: CASSQETGTDSYEQYF. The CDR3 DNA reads TGTGCCAGCAGCCAAGAGACCGGGACTGACTCCTACGAGCAGTACTTC.

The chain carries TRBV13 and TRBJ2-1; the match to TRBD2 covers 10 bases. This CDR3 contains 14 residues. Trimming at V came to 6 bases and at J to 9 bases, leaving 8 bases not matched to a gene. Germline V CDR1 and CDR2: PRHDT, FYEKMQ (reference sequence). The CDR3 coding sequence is TGTGCCAGCAGGGAGCGGGGGGGCTGGTCTGAGCAGTTCTTC. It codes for CASRERGGWSEQFF.

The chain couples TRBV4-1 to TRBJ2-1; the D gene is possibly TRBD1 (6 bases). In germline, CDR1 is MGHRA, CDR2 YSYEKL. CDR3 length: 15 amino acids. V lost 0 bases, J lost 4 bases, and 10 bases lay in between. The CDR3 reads CASSQEGRGYNEQFF. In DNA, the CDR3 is TGCGCCAGCAGCCAAGAGGGCAGGGGTTACAATGAGCAGTTCTTC.

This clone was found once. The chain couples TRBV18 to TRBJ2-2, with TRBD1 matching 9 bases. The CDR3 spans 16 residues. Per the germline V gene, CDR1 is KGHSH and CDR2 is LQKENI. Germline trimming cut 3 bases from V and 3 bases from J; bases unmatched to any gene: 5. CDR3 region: CASSPRTGAHTGELFF. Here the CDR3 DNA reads TGTGCCAGCTCACCTAGGACAGGGGCCCACACCGGGGAGCTGTTTTTT.

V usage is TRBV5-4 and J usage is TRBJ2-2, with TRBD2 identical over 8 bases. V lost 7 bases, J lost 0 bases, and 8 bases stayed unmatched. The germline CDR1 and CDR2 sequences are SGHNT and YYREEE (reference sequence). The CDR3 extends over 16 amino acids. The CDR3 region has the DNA TGTGCCAGCCCCGCCAGCGGGGGACCGAACACCGGGGAGCTGTTTTTT. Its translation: CASPASGGPNTGELFF.

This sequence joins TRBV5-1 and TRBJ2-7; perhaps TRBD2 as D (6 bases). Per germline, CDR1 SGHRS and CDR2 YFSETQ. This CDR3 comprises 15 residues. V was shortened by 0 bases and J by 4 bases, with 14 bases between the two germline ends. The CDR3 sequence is CASSLGNAGGYEQYF. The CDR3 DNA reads TGCGCCAGCAGCTTGGGGAACGCCGGGGGATACGAGCAGTACTTC.

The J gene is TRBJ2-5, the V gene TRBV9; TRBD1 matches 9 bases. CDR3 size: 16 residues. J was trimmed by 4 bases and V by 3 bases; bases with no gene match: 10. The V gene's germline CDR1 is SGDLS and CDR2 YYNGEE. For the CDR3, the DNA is TGTGCCAGCAGCGCAAGAGAGACAGGGGGTGGAGAGACCCAGTACTTC. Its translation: CASSARETGGGETQYF.

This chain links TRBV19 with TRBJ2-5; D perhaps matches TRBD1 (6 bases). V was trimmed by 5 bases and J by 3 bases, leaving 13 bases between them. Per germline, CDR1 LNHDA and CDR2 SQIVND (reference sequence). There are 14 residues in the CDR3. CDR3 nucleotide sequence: TGTGCCAGTAGTCGGTCAGGGGCTAAAGAGACCCAGTACTTC. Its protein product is CASSRSGAKETQYF.

In nucleotides, the CDR3 is TGTGCCAGCAGCTTAACCCGGGACAGGGGAGACGAGCAGTACTTC. Translated, it gives CASSLTRDRGDEQYF. This sequence joins TRBV7-3 and TRBJ2-7; 10 nucleotides match TRBD1. Germline lookup yields CDR1 SGHTA and CDR2 FQGTGA. The CDR3 is made up of 15 amino acids. V shed 0 bases, J shed 5 bases, and the junction held 4 bases outside the gene matches.

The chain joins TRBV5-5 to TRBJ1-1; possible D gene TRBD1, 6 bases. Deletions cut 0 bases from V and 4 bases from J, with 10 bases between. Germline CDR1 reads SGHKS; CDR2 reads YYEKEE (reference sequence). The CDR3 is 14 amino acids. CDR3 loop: CASSLEGGGTEAFF. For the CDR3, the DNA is TGTGCCAGCAGCTTGGAGGGAGGGGGCACTGAAGCTTTCTTT. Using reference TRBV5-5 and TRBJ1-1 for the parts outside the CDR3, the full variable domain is DAGVTQSPTHLIKTRGQQVTLRCSPISGHKSVSWYQQVLGQGPQFIFQYYEKEERGRGNFPDRFSARQFPNYSSELNVNALLLGDSALYLCASSLEGGGTEAFFGQGTRLTVV.

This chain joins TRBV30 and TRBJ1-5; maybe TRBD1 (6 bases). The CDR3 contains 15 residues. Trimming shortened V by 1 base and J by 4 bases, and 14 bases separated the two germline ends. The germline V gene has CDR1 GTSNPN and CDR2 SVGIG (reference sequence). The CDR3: CAWSALQGENQPQHF. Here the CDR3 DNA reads TGTGCCTGGAGTGCCTTACAGGGAGAAAATCAGCCCCAGCATTTT.

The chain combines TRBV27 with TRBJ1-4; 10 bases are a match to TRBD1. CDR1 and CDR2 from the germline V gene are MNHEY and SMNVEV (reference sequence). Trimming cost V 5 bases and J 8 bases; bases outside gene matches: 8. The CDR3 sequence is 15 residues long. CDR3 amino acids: CASSQGTGEGEKLFF. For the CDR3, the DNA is TGTGCCAGCAGTCAGGGGACAGGGGAGGGAGAAAAACTGTTTTTT.

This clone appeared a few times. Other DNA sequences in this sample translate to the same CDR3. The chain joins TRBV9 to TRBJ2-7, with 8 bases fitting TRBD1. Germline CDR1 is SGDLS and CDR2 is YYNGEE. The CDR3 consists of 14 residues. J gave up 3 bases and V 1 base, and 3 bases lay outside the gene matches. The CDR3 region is CASSVSDRGYEQYF. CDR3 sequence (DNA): TGTGCCAGCAGCGTAAGCGACAGGGGCTACGAGCAGTACTTC.

The CDR3 loop is CASSLIASGVQETQYF. The CDR3 nucleotides read TGTGCCAGCAGCTTAATCGCTAGCGGGGTCCAAGAGACCCAGTACTTC. The chain combines TRBV7-3 with TRBJ2-5; 9 nucleotides agree with TRBD2. The CDR3 is made up of 16 amino acids. CDR1 SGHTA and CDR2 FQGTGA come from the germline V gene. The V gene end was trimmed by 1 base and the J gene end by 1 base; junction bases not matched to a gene: 4.

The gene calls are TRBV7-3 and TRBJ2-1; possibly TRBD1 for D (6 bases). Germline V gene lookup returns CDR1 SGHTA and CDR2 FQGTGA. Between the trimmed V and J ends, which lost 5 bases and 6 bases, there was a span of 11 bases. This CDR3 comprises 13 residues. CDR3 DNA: TGTGCCAGCAGCACGGACAGTTTCAATGAGCAGTTCTTC. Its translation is CASSTDSFNEQFF.